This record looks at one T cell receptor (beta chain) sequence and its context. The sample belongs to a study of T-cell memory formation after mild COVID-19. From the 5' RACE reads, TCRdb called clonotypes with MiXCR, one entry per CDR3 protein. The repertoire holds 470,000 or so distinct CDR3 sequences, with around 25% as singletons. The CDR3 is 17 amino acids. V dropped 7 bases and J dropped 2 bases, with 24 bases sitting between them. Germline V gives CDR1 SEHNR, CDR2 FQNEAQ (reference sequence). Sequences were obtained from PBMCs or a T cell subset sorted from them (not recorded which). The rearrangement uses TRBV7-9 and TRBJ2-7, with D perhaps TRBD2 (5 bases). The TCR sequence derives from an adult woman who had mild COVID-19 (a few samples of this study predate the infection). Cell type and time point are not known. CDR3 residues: CASTTPGRGKAPYEQYF. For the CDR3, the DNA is TGTGCCAGCACCACTCCGGGTCGGGGAAAAGCGCCCTACGAGCAGTACTTC. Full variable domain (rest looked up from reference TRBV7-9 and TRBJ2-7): DTGVSQNPRHKITKRGQNVTFRCDPISEHNRLYWYRQTLGQGPEFLTYFQNEAQLEKSRLLSDRFSAERPKGSFSTLEIQRTEQGDSAMYLCASTTPGRGKAPYEQYFGPGTRLTVT.